The rows below give T cell receptor beta chains drawn from one sample of a study of cytomegalovirus exposure and HLA in healthy donors. Here immunoSEQ multiplex PCR was the method, and the copy in TCRdb shows in-frame clones only, minus some. The table records 220,000 or so clones, approximately 68% of them present only once. The sequenced material came from PBMCs. The receptors stem from a young woman in good health and CMV-seronegative. CDR3s include the opening cysteine and the closing phenylalanine or tryptophan. D genes are given only for firm matches. Not all rows give a size; the values are once, few, many and, for expanded clones, a class.

clone_size	v_call	j_call	d_call	cdr3_nt	cdr3_aa
.	TRBV2	TRBJ2-3	.	TGTGCCAGCAGTGAATGGCAGGGCGGAGATACGCAGTATTTT	CASSEWQGGDTQYF
.	TRBV6-1	TRBJ2-1	.	TGTGCCAGCAGTGAGGGACTTTACAATGAGCAGTTCTTC	CASSEGLYNEQFF
.	TRBV5-1	TRBJ1-6	.	TGCGCCAGCAGTGAAGGAGTGAGCTCCTATAATTCACCCCTCCACTTT	CASSEGVSSYNSPLHF
.	TRBV11-2	TRBJ1-3	.	TGTGCCCATTACAGGGAGTCCGGAAACACCATATATTTT	CAHYRESGNTIYF
.	TRBV11-2	TRBJ2-7	TRBD1	TGTGCCAGCAGCCGGACAGGGAAACCCCACGAGCAGTACTTC	CASSRTGKPHEQYF
.	TRBV2	TRBJ2-5	.	TGTGCCAGCAGTGAAGGGGGAGGCGAGACCCAGTACTTC	CASSEGGGETQYF
few	TRBV5-1	TRBJ1-4	TRBD1	TGCGCCAGCAGCAGATCACCGGGACAGGGGGCGCTCGTTGAAAAACTGTTTTTT	CASSRSPGQGALVEKLFF
few	TRBV7-9	TRBJ1-1	.	TGTGCCAGCAGCTTCCGGGATTCAAACACTGAAGCTTTCTTT	CASSFRDSNTEAFF
.	TRBV5-1	TRBJ2-5	.	TGCGCCAGCAGCTTGGACAGGGTGGGAGAGACCCAGTACTTC	CASSLDRVGETQYF
.	TRBV5-1	TRBJ1-2	TRBD1	TGCGCCAGCAGCTTGGAAGCAGGGGGCGAGCCTAACTATGGCTACACCTTC	CASSLEAGGEPNYGYTF
.	TRBV6-5	TRBJ2-3	.	TGTGCCAGCACCCGGGCTAAGAGGGGGGATACGCAGTATTTT	CASTRAKRGDTQYF
.	TRBV27	TRBJ1-5	.	TGTGCCAGCAGTTCTCCGAATCAGCCCCAGCATTTT	CASSSPNQPQHF
.	TRBV2	TRBJ1-3	.	TGTGCCAGCAGCCCCTGGGTGCCAGGGGCCTCTGGAAACACCATATATTTT	CASSPWVPGASGNTIYF
few	TRBV7-9	TRBJ1-1	TRBD1	TGTGCCAGCACCTTTATGGACAGGGAGGCGACTGAAGCTTTCTTT	CASTFMDREATEAFF
.	TRBV10-1	TRBJ1-5	.	TGCGCCAGCAGTGAGAAAATCCCGATCCAGGACAATCAGCCCCAGCATTTT	CASSEKIPIQDNQPQHF
.	TRBV9	TRBJ2-1	TRBD2	TGTGCCAGCAGCGTTGGGACTAGCGGGGTCCGGGAGCAGTTCTTC	CASSVGTSGVREQFF
.	TRBV30	TRBJ1-1	.	TGTGCCTGGAGCGCGACAGGAGCCCAAATTGAAGCTTTCTTT	CAWSATGAQIEAFF
.	TRBV29-1	TRBJ2-1	.	TGCAGCGTCCCCAGCGGCGGTGAGCAGTTCTTC	CSVPSGGEQFF
.	TRBV7-9	TRBJ2-7	TRBD1	TGTTCCAGCAGCTCAACAGGGGGCGACGAGCAGTACTTC	CSSSSTGGDEQYF
.	TRBV7-6	TRBJ2-2	TRBD2	TGTGCCAGCAGTCGGCTAGCGGCGAACACCGGGGAGCTGTTTTTT	CASSRLAANTGELFF
.	TRBV6-1	TRBJ1-2	.	TGTGCCAGCAGTGAAGCCTGGGGGGGGACCTATGGCTACACCTTC	CASSEAWGGTYGYTF
.	TRBV4-1	TRBJ2-5	TRBD2	TGCGCCAGCAGCCAGGAGCGGGGGGGCGAGGAGACCCAGTACTTC	CASSQERGGEETQYF
few	TRBV6-5	TRBJ1-1	.	TGTGCCAGCAGCCGTACAGTAACGAACACTGAAGCTTTCTTT	CASSRTVTNTEAFF
.	TRBV18	TRBJ1-5	.	TGTGCCAGCTCACCATCACTTAACAATCAGCCCCAGCATTTT	CASSPSLNNQPQHF
.	TRBV6-1	TRBJ1-1	.	TGTGCCAGCAGTGAACAAGGACAGACTGAAGCTTTCTTT	CASSEQGQTEAFF
.	TRBV18	TRBJ2-1	.	TGTGCCATCTCACCACTATCACGGGGGACCTACACCTACAATGAGCAGTTCTTC	CAISPLSRGTYTYNEQFF
.	TRBV11-3	TRBJ1-6	TRBD1	TGTGCCAGCAGCTTAGATTCGGACAGGGACTCACCCCTCCACTTT	CASSLDSDRDSPLHF
.	TRBV5-1	TRBJ1-2	.	TGCGCCAGCAGCCCAGAGGGAGGAGACAGAAACTATGGCTACACCTTC	CASSPEGGDRNYGYTF
.	TRBV2	TRBJ2-1	.	TGTGCCAGCAGCGCGGAGGGCTCCTACAATGAGCAGTTCTTC	CASSAEGSYNEQFF
.	TRBV29-1	TRBJ2-7	.	TGCAGCGCTGTGACGGGTACTGCCTACGAGCAGTACTTC	CSAVTGTAYEQYF
.	TRBV2	TRBJ2-1	.	TGTGCCAGCAGTGATGACCCGGGGAAAATTCACAATGAGCAGTTCTTC	CASSDDPGKIHNEQFF
.	TRBV29-1	TRBJ1-1	.	TGCAGCGGGAGGGCCACTGAAGCTTTCTTT	CSGRATEAFF
once	TRBV13	TRBJ2-5	TRBD1	TGTGCCAGCAGCTCCATACCAAGGACAGGCCAAGAGACCCAGTACTTC	CASSSIPRTGQETQYF
.	TRBV27	TRBJ1-1	.	TGTGCCAGCAGACCGCGGGGAATGAACACTGAAGCTTTCTTT	CASRPRGMNTEAFF
once	TRBV11-2	TRBJ2-2	.	TGTGCCAGCAGCAAAAACAGGGTCTCCGGGGAGCTGTTTTTT	CASSKNRVSGELFF
.	TRBV10-3	TRBJ1-2	.	TGTGCCATCAGTGGGGGGGGCTATGGCTACACCTTC	CAISGGGYGYTF
few	TRBV5-1	TRBJ1-1	TRBD1	TGCGCCAGCAAACAGGGGGCACAAAACACTGAAGCTTTCTTT	CASKQGAQNTEAFF
.	TRBV21-1	TRBJ2-7	.	TGTGCCAGCAGCACCAGGGACAGGGTTCAGGACGAGCAGTACTTC	CASSTRDRVQDEQYF
few	TRBV30	TRBJ2-7	.	TGTGCCTGGGAGGGGGACGGGACCTACGAGCAGTACTTC	CAWEGDGTYEQYF
.	TRBV7-9	TRBJ2-1	TRBD1	TGTGCCAGCAGCAACGGGACAGAGTACAATGAGCAGTTCTTC	CASSNGTEYNEQFF
.	TRBV2	TRBJ1-2	TRBD1	TGTGCCAGCAGTCTCTCCATCCCCGGAGGGGGCGCGGATGGCTACAACTTC	CASSLSIPGGGADGYNF
.	TRBV5-1	TRBJ2-1	.	TGCGCCAGCAGCTTGGACTTGGCGGGTGCCTACAATGAGCAGTTCTTC	CASSLDLAGAYNEQFF
.	TRBV6-6	TRBJ1-3	TRBD1	TGTGCCAGCAGTTACGGTGGACAGGCTGGAAACACCATATATTTT	CASSYGGQAGNTIYF
.	TRBV6-6	TRBJ1-1	.	TGTGCCAGCAGTTACTCGAGGCAGAACACTGAAGCTTTCTTT	CASSYSRQNTEAFF
.	TRBV4-2	TRBJ2-1	TRBD1	TGTGCCAGCAGCCAAAACAGACTCGCCGGGACAGGACTCCTCGGGGGGCAGTTCTTC	CASSQNRLAGTGLLGGQFF
.	TRBV27	TRBJ1-2	.	TGTGCCAGCAGCCCCGGGGACTATGGCTACACCTTC	CASSPGDYGYTF
.	TRBV11-3	TRBJ2-5	TRBD1	TGTGCCAGCAGCCGAAACGGGGACAGGGGAACCCAGTACTTC	CASSRNGDRGTQYF
.	TRBV29-1	TRBJ1-2	.	TGCAGCGTTGCTAGGAGGGGCGGCTATGGCTACACCTTC	CSVARRGGYGYTF
few	TRBV27	TRBJ1-1	TRBD1	TGTGCCAGCAGTTTGACAGGGTTGACCGAAGCTTTCTTT	CASSLTGLTEAFF
.	TRBV19	TRBJ1-5	TRBD1	TGTGCCAGTAGCGAACAGGGGGCTGGCAATCAGCCCCAGCATTTT	CASSEQGAGNQPQHF
.	TRBV7-3	TRBJ2-1	TRBD2	TGTGCCAGCAGCGCCTACCTAGCGGGTAAGAATGAGCAGTTCTTC	CASSAYLAGKNEQFF
.	TRBV6-1	TRBJ2-6	.	TGTGCCAGCAGTGAAGCCCGGGTGGCTGGGGCCAACGTCCTGACTTTC	CASSEARVAGANVLTF
.	TRBV7-3	TRBJ2-5	TRBD2	TGTGCCAGCATCTCCCCGGGTGCGGGAGGGACCGGAGGGCGGGAGACCCAGTACTTC	CASISPGAGGTGGRETQYF
.	TRBV27	TRBJ2-1	TRBD2	TGTGCCAGCAGTTTAGATGGAGCGGGAGCCTACAATGAGCAGTTCTTC	CASSLDGAGAYNEQFF
.	TRBV4-1	TRBJ2-3	.	TGCGCCAGCAGCCAAGATGAGGTGGAGACAGATACGCAGTATTTT	CASSQDEVETDTQYF
.	TRBV6-5	TRBJ2-1	.	TGTGCCAGCAGTCCGGGGCAGGGGTCTGGCAATGAGCAGTTCTTC	CASSPGQGSGNEQFF